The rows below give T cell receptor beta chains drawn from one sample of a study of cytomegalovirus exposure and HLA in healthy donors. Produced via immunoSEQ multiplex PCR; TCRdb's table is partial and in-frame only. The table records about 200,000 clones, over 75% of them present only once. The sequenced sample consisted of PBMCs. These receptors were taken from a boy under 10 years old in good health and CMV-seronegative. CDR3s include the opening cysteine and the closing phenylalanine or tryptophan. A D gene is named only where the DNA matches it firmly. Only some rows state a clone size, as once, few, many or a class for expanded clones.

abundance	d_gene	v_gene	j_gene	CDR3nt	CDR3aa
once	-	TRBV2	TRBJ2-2	TGTGCCAGCAGGGGCCAGAACACCGGGGAGCTGTTTTTT	CASRGQNTGELFF
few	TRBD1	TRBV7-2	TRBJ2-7	TGTGCCAGCAGCCCGGGACAGCCCTCCGAGCAGTACTTC	CASSPGQPSEQYF
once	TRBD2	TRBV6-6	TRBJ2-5	TGTGCCAGCAGTTACCCCCAGCGGGGTACCGGGGAGACCCAGTACTTC	CASSYPQRGTGETQYF
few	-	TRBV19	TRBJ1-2	TGTGCCAGTAGTCCCCTGTCTCCCGGTGGGGCGCACGGTTATGGCTACACCTTC	CASSPLSPGGAHGYGYTF
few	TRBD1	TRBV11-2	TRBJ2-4	TGTGCCAGCAGCCTAGGACAGGGGGCTCCCAAAAACATTCAGTACTTC	CASSLGQGAPKNIQYF
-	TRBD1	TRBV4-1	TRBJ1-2	TGCGCCAGCAGCCACCCACCGACAGGGGCCTATGGCTACACCTTC	CASSHPPTGAYGYTF
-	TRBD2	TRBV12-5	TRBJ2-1	TGTGCTAGTGGTTTCGGGGGGGGGAATGAGCAGTTCTTC	CASGFGGGNEQFF
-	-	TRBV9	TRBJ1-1	TGTGCCAGCAGCGTGACAGCGGGACCGAGTAACACTGAAGCTTTCTTT	CASSVTAGPSNTEAFF
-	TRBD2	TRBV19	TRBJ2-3	TGTGCCAGTAGTCCGAAGCGGGGGTGGATAGATACGCAGTATTTT	CASSPKRGWIDTQYF
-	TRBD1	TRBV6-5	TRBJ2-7	TGTGCCACGATGGACAGGGGAGTGTACGAGCAGTACTTC	CATMDRGVYEQYF
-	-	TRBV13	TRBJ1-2	TGTGCCAGCACTCTAGGAGGCATTAACTATGGCTACACCTTC	CASTLGGINYGYTF
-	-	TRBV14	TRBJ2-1	TGTGCCAGCAGCCCCGGACTGTACAATGAGCAGTTCTTC	CASSPGLYNEQFF
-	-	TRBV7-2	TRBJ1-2	TGTGCCAGCAGCCCTCCCGGGATCTTGTATGGCTACACCTTC	CASSPPGILYGYTF
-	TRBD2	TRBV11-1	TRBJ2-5	TGTGCCAGCAGCTTAGGGGCGGTCGGCGGGGGGGATCCGGGGACCCAGTACTTC	CASSLGAVGGGDPGTQYF
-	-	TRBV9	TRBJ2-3	TGTGCCTCGCTGGCCCCGATGACAGATACGCAGTATTTT	CASLAPMTDTQYF
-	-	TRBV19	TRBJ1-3	TGTGCCAGTAGGGACCGGGACTACTCTGGAAACACCATATATTTT	CASRDRDYSGNTIYF
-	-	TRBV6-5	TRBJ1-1	TGTGCCAGCAGTCCACGGCGGTACACTGAAGCTTTCTTT	CASSPRRYTEAFF
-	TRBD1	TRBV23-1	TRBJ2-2	TGCGCCAGCAGTCAAGAGGACAGGGGAGGAACCGGGGAGCTGTTTTTT	CASSQEDRGGTGELFF
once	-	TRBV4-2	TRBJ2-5	TGTGCCAGCAGCTCCTTAGTGGGCCCCCTAGAGACCCAGTACTTC	CASSSLVGPLETQYF
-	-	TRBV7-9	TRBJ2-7	TGTGCCAGCAGCTGGAGGGACTTCCACTCCTACGAGCAGTACTTC	CASSWRDFHSYEQYF
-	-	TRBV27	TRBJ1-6	TGTGCCAGCAGCCCATTGGACAGCTCCTATAATTCACCCCTCCACTTT	CASSPLDSSYNSPLHF
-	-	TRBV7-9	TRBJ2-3	TGTGCCAGCAGCTTAGGGCTAGTCCCAGATACGCAGTATTTT	CASSLGLVPDTQYF
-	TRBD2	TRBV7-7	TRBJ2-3	TGTGCTAGCAGCTTAACGGGGGGGTTAGATACGCAGTATTTT	CASSLTGGLDTQYF
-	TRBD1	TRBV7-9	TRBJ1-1	TGTGCCAGCAAAAGGACAGGGAGGCCTGAAGCTTTCTTT	CASKRTGRPEAFF
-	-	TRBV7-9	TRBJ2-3	TGTGCCAGCAGCTTAGATTTTAGAGCGGGCTACACAGATACGCAGTATTTT	CASSLDFRAGYTDTQYF
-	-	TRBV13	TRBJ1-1	TGTGCCAGCAGCTTGAGGAACACTGAAGCTTTCTTT	CASSLRNTEAFF
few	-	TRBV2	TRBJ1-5	TGTGCCAGCGGACGAAGGGCTGGAGCGGATCAGCCCCAGCATTTT	CASGRRAGADQPQHF
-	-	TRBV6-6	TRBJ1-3	TGTGCCAGCAGTTACGGGGGGGAACCCGGAAACACCATATATTTT	CASSYGGEPGNTIYF
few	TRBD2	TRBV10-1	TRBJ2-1	TGCGCCAGACTCGGTGCTAGCGGGGGCAATGAGCAGTTCTTC	CARLGASGGNEQFF
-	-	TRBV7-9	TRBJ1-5	TGTGCCAGCAGCTCCGGACCCGGGACACACTATTATAGCAATCAGCCCCAGCATTTT	CASSSGPGTHYYSNQPQHF
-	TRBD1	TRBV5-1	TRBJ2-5	TGCGCCAGCAGCGTAACCGGGACAGGGGGCGCCGAGACCCAGTACTTC	CASSVTGTGGAETQYF
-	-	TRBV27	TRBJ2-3	TGTGCCAGCAGTTTCTTTTCTGGGCAGCTTAATTCAGATACGCAGTATTTT	CASSFFSGQLNSDTQYF
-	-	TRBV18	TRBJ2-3	TGTGCCAGCTCACCGCTTGGGTCGGCGGGCACAGATACGCAGTATTTT	CASSPLGSAGTDTQYF
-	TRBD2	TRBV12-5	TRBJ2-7	TGTGCTAGTGGCCCTACTAGCGGGCTGATGAAGCAGTACTTC	CASGPTSGLMKQYF